What follows are 29 T cell receptor beta chains derived from one specimen sequenced in a study of CD8+ T cells in alopecia areata. cDNA prepared by RNA extraction and subsequent reverse transcription served as the template for sequencing. Only in-frame clones appear in the TCRdb table, and some are missing; sequencing was by immunoSEQ multiplex PCR. Among approximately 98,000 clones listed, roughly 60% were seen once. Sequencing was carried out using CD8+ T cells sorted from blood. Receptors were obtained from a human donor in good health.

The chain carries TRBV29-1 and TRBJ2-7; 8 bases are shared with TRBD1. Germline V gives CDR1 SQVTM, CDR2 ANQGSEA. This CDR3 spans 15 amino acids. V lost 4 bases, J lost 2 bases, and 10 bases stayed unmatched. The CDR3 reads CSVGSTDRGTYEQYF. As DNA, the CDR3 is TGCAGCGTTGGATCCACTGACAGGGGTACCTACGAGCAGTACTTC.

The gene calls are TRBV7-9 and TRBJ1-6; D might be TRBD1 (6 bases). Trimming shortened V by 5 bases and J by 10 bases, and 9 bases separated the two germline ends. CDR3 size: 12 residues. Germline V gene data show CDR1 as SEHNR and CDR2 as FQNEAQ (reference sequence). The CDR3 sequence: CASSHGTSPLHF. The CDR3 region has the DNA TGTGCCAGCAGCCACGGGACATCACCCCTCCACTTT. Supplemented by reference TRBV7-9 and TRBJ1-6, the full variable domain reads DTGVSQNPRHKITKRGQNVTFRCDPISEHNRLYWYRQTLGQGPEFLTYFQNEAQLEKSRLLSDRFSAERPKGSFSTLEIQRTEQGDSAMYLCASSHGTSPLHFGNGTRLTVT.

This clone was seen more than once but under ten times. The genes are TRBV29-1 and TRBJ1-2, with D unclear. CDR1 SQVTM and CDR2 ANQGSEA come from the germline V gene. CDR3 length: 11 residues. V gave up 7 bases and J gave up 8 bases, with 14 bases separating them. This chain's CDR3 is CSARIGKGYTF. For the CDR3, the DNA is TGCAGCGCTAGGATCGGAAAGGGCTACACCTTC. Full variable domain (remainder filled in from reference TRBV29-1 and TRBJ1-2): SAVISQKPSRDICQRGTSLTIQCQVDSQVTMMFWYRQQPGQSLTLIATANQGSEATYESGFVIDKFPISRPNLTFSTLTVSNMSPEDSSIYLCSARIGKGYTFGSGTRLTVV.

CDR3 loop: CASGLAPLTDQNTEAFF. The CDR3 DNA sequence: TGTGCTAGTGGTTTGGCCCCCCTGACAGACCAGAACACTGAAGCTTTCTTT. The chain links TRBV12-5 to TRBJ1-1; D may be TRBD1 (5 bases). The V gene's germline CDR1 is LGHNT and CDR2 FRNRAP. Trimming removed 1 base from V and 1 base from J, with 16 bases in between. The length of the CDR3 is 17 residues.

The V call is TRBV2, the J call TRBJ1-1, with 9 bases matching TRBD1. The length of the CDR3 is 16 residues. CDR1 and CDR2 (germline): SNHLY, FYNNEI. The trim removed 2 bases at V and 4 bases at J, leaving 8 bases unmatched. Here the CDR3 reads CASSETQGARGTEAFF. In DNA form, the CDR3 reads TGTGCCAGCAGTGAAACACAGGGGGCGCGGGGCACTGAAGCTTTCTTT.

This clone was picked up a small number of times. V is TRBV23-1 and J is TRBJ1-5; 7 bases are shared with TRBD1. TRBV23-1 is recorded as an ORF, its role being uncertain. The CDR3 extends over 14 amino acids. V gave up 6 bases and J gave up 3 bases; unmatched junction bases: 5. CDR3 amino acids: CASRRGQNNQPQHF. The DNA of the CDR3 is TGCGCCAGCAGAAGGGGGCAGAACAATCAGCCCCAGCATTTT.

The table lists this clone with a few counts. V usage is TRBV28 and J usage is TRBJ2-3; D not resolved. Germline values: CDR1 MDHEN, CDR2 SYDVKM. Trimming took off 3 bases at V and 4 bases at J, with 5 bases between the two ends. This CDR3 has 12 residues. CDR3 protein: CASSLVADTQYF. In DNA form, the CDR3 reads TGTGCCAGCAGTTTGGTCGCAGATACGCAGTATTTT. Complete variable domain (other parts from reference TRBV28 and TRBJ2-3): DVKVTQSSRYLVKRTGEKVFLECVQDMDHENMFWYRQDPGLGLRLIYFSYDVKMKEKGDIPEGYSVSREKKERFSLILESASTNQTSMYLCASSLVADTQYFGPGTRLTVL.

This clone occurred a few times. This rearrangement joins TRBV29-1 to TRBJ2-2; TRBD2 matches at 7 bases. The CDR3 totals 13 residues. Germline CDR1 and CDR2: SQVTM and ANQGSEA. V lost 7 bases and J lost 7; bases outside the gene matches: 9. As DNA, the CDR3 is TGCAGCGAGCTCTCTAGCGGTGGCGGGGAGCTGTTTTTT. Its protein product is CSELSSGGGELFF.

This chain uses TRBV5-6 with TRBJ2-1; perhaps TRBD2 as D (5 bases). The V and J ends lost 1 base and 0 bases respectively, with 11 bases between them. Per germline, CDR1 SGHDT and CDR2 YYEEEE. CDR3 length equals 16 residues. In DNA form, the CDR3 reads TGTGCCAGCAGCTTGCCTATGGGGAGCTCCTACAATGAGCAGTTCTTC. Its protein product is CASSLPMGSSYNEQFF. Together with reference TRBV5-6 and TRBJ2-1, the CDR3 gives the full variable domain: DAGVTQSPTHLIKTRGQQVTLRCSPKSGHDTVSWYQQALGQGPQFIFQYYEEEERQRGNFPDRFSGHQFPNYSSELNVNALLLGDSALYLCASSLPMGSSYNEQFFGPGTRLTVL.

The chain uses TRBV29-1 and TRBJ1-1; 7 bases match TRBD1. CDR1 is SQVTM and CDR2 is ANQGSEA in the germline V gene. Trimming at V came to 7 bases and at J to 1 base, leaving 6 bases not matched to a gene. The CDR3 length is 13 residues. The CDR3 loop is CSGTTGWNTEAFF. The DNA for the CDR3 is TGCAGCGGAACGACAGGGTGGAACACTGAAGCTTTCTTT.

The chain links TRBV28 to TRBJ2-5, with a weak D call TRBD1 (5 bases). Trimming took off 3 bases at V and 5 bases at J, with 10 bases between the two ends. The CDR3 spans 13 residues. Germline V gene data show CDR1 as MDHEN and CDR2 as SYDVKM. The CDR3 loop is CASSFSYRETQYF. In nucleotides, the CDR3 is TGTGCCAGCAGTTTCTCGTACAGGGAGACCCAGTACTTC. The variable domain in full, with the rest retrieved from reference TRBV28 and TRBJ2-5, is DVKVTQSSRYLVKRTGEKVFLECVQDMDHENMFWYRQDPGLGLRLIYFSYDVKMKEKGDIPEGYSVSREKKERFSLILESASTNQTSMYLCASSFSYRETQYFGPGTRLLVL.

The chain employs TRBV7-2 and TRBJ1-1, with unresolved D. This CDR3 has 15 amino acids. Germline-derived CDR1 and CDR2 are SGHTA and FQGNSA. Trimming removed 5 bases from V and 1 base from J, with 14 bases in between. The CDR3 protein is CASSRRRVTNTEAFF. The CDR3 coding sequence is TGTGCCAGCAGCCGCAGGAGAGTGACGAACACTGAAGCTTTCTTT.

This clone was counted a single time. One junction end disagrees with the germline gene, perhaps due to a read error. This chain connects TRBV20-1 to TRBJ1-2; unclear D gene. CDR1 is DFQATT and CDR2 is SNEGSKA in the germline V gene (reference sequence). This CDR3 contains 9 residues. CDR3 DNA sequence: TGCAGTGCTAGGTCAGGCCGTTTCTTC. Its translation: CSARSGRFF.

The rearrangement joins TRBV11-1 to TRBJ2-3; a weak D match, TRBD2 (5 bases). Between the trimmed V and J ends, which lost 7 bases and 2 bases, there was a span of 19 bases. The germline V gene has CDR1 SGHAT and CDR2 FQDESV (reference sequence). The CDR3 loop spans 16 amino acids. CDR3 DNA: TGTGCCAGCAACCACGTCCCGGACTGGAACACAGATACGCAGTATTTT. This encodes CASNHVPDWNTDTQYF.

A few counts support this clone. This chain joins TRBV4-3 and TRBJ2-7; 8 bases line up with TRBD2. After removal of 3 bases from V and 5 bases from J, the junction contained 6 bases not matched to a gene. CDR1 and CDR2 (germline): LGHNA, YSLEER. The CDR3 runs 14 residues. The CDR3 bases are TGCGCCAGCAGCCATACGGGGGGGTCCCACGAGCAGTACTTC. As protein: CASSHTGGSHEQYF.

The gene calls are TRBV28 and TRBJ1-1; D remains unclear. The CDR3 contains 13 residues. Germline V gene lookup returns CDR1 MDHEN and CDR2 SYDVKM. With 3 bases removed from V and 8 bases from J, the gap between germline ends came to 13 bases. The DNA for the CDR3 is TGTGCCAGCAGTTTTTCCAAGTCGGTGGAAGCTTTCTTT. Its protein product is CASSFSKSVEAFF.

This clone was observed once. The chain combines TRBV15 with TRBJ2-1; no clear D gene. This CDR3 comprises 14 residues. V was clipped by 0 bases and J by 4 bases, with 7 bases between them. Germline V CDR1 and CDR2: LNHNV, YYDKDF (reference sequence). In DNA, the CDR3 is TGTGCCACCAGCAGAGAGCAGGTATACAATGAGCAGTTCTTC. This gives the protein CATSREQVYNEQFF.

The chain employs TRBV27 and TRBJ2-3; D is ambiguous. This CDR3 is built from 12 residues. Trimming cost V 6 bases and J 3 bases, with 7 bases left between them. Per germline, CDR1 MNHEY and CDR2 SMNVEV (reference sequence). The DNA of the CDR3 is TGTGCCAGCAGCGCCGCGACAGATACGCAGTATTTT. The encoded protein is CASSAATDTQYF.

The chain couples TRBV5-6 to TRBJ1-1, with D maybe TRBD1 (6 bases). V lost 4 bases and J 1 base, leaving 11 bases between the germline ends. Germline V gene sequence: CDR1 SGHDT, CDR2 YYEEEE. The CDR3 is 14 residues long. CDR3 sequence (DNA): TGTGCCAGCAGCACCGGACAGCGGAACACTGAAGCTTTCTTT. It translates to CASSTGQRNTEAFF.

The chain has TRBV19 and TRBJ2-7; the D gene is possibly TRBD1 (5 bases). V dropped 5 bases and J dropped 0 bases, with 11 bases sitting between them. The CDR3 totals 14 residues. From germline, CDR1 is LNHDA and CDR2 SQIVND (reference sequence). The CDR3 DNA sequence: TGTGCCAGTAGTGCCCAGGGAAGCTCCTACGAGCAGTACTTC. Residues: CASSAQGSSYEQYF.

Only a few counts were recorded for this clone. The chain joins TRBV11-2 to TRBJ2-7; D may match TRBD1 or TRBD2 (6 bases each). CDR1 SGHAT and CDR2 FQNNGV come from the germline V gene. This CDR3 comprises 14 residues. Trimming removed 4 bases at V and 3 bases at J, with 13 bases between. The CDR3 sequence: CASSWRGAHYEQYF. In DNA form, the CDR3 reads TGTGCCAGCAGCTGGAGGGGGGCCCACTACGAGCAGTACTTC.

The V and J genes are TRBV15 and TRBJ2-1, with D unresolved. Germline loops: CDR1 LNHNV, CDR2 YYDKDF (reference sequence). The CDR3 has 13 residues. The germline V and J ends were trimmed by 3 bases and 10 bases, with 13 bases remaining between them. The CDR3 loop reads CATSSMTGTEQFF. The CDR3 DNA follows: TGTGCCACCAGCAGCATGACCGGAACAGAGCAGTTCTTC.

The chain combines TRBV15 with TRBJ1-6; 9 bases line up with TRBD1. V lost 3 bases, J lost 17 bases, and 8 bases stayed unmatched. The germline V gene has CDR1 LNHNV and CDR2 YYDKDF (reference sequence). CDR3 length: 13 amino acids. Written as DNA, the CDR3 is TGTGCCACCAGCAGCATAAGCGACAGGGGGATCCACTTT. Encoded protein: CATSSISDRGIHF.

This chain joins TRBV5-1 and TRBJ1-1; D not resolved. This CDR3 has 14 residues. Looked up from germline, CDR1 is SGHRS and CDR2 is YFSETQ. V was pared by 4 bases and J by 2 bases, with 12 bases between. The CDR3 DNA reads TGCGCCAGCAGCCCTGAGGACGCTAACACTGAAGCTTTCTTT. Translated, it gives CASSPEDANTEAFF.

This chain joins TRBV27 and TRBJ2-7; D may be TRBD2 (6 bases). Trimming removed 5 bases from V and 3 bases from J, with 14 bases in between. From germline, CDR1 is MNHEY and CDR2 SMNVEV (reference sequence). The CDR3 consists of 14 residues. CDR3 nucleotide sequence: TGTGCCAGCAGTCCAGGGAGGAGACGCTACGAGCAGTACTTC. It is translated as CASSPGRRRYEQYF.

The chain joins TRBV4-1 to TRBJ2-2, with D hard to call. The germline V gene has CDR1 MGHRA and CDR2 YSYEKL. Between the trimmed V and J ends, which lost 4 bases and 4 bases, there was a span of 7 bases. The CDR3 loop spans 13 amino acids. The DNA of the CDR3 is TGCGCCAGCAGCCCCTATATCACCGGGGAGCTGTTTTTT. It codes for CASSPYITGELFF.

The chain couples TRBV4-2 to TRBJ2-5, with TRBD2 matching over 15 bases. The CDR3 runs 16 residues. Germline CDR1 and CDR2: LGHNA and YNFKEQ. The J segment lost 3 bases and the V segment lost 6 bases, leaving 5 bases of the junction unmatched. The CDR3 DNA reads as TGTGCCAGCAGACCCGGGACTAGCGGGGGGAAAGAGACCCAGTACTTC. Amino acid sequence: CASRPGTSGGKETQYF.

This rearrangement joins TRBV14 to TRBJ2-3; D is ambiguous. The CDR3 loop spans 14 amino acids. The ends were cut back, 0 bases at V and 4 bases at J, with 8 bases in the middle. Germline assignment: CDR1 SGHDN and CDR2 FVKESK. CDR3 amino acids: CASSQDEFSDTQYF. In nucleotides, the CDR3 is TGTGCCAGCAGCCAAGACGAGTTTTCAGATACGCAGTATTTT.

The chain joins TRBV15 to TRBJ1-6, with 8 positions matching TRBD1. The CDR3 has 16 amino acids. Germline CDR1 and CDR2: LNHNV and YYDKDF (reference sequence). V lost 8 bases to trimming and J lost 3 bases; unmatched junction nucleotides: 9. DNA of the CDR3: TGTGCCACCGGTCAAACTACAGGGGGCTATAATTCACCCCTCCACTTT. Translating gives CATGQTTGGYNSPLHF.